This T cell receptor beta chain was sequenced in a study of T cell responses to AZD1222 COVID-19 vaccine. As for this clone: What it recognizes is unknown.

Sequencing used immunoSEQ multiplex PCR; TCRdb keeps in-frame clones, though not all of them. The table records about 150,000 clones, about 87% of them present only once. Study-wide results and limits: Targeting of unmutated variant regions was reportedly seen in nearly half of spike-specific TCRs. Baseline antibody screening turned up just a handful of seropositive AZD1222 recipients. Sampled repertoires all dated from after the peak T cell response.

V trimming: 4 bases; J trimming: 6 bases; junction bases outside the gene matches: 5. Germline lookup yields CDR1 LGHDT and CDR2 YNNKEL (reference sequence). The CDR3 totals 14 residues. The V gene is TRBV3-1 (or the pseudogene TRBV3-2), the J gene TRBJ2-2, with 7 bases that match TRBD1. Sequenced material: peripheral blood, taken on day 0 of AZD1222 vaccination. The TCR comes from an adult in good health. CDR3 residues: CASSPAQGAGELFF. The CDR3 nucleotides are TGTGCCAGCAGCCCGGCGCAGGGGGCCGGGGAGCTGTTTTTT.